Given below is one T cell receptor (beta chain) in context. This record comes from a study of memory CD4+ T cells and cytomegalovirus serostatus. J gave up 5 bases and V 5 bases, and 11 bases lay outside the gene matches. From germline, CDR1 is PRHDT and CDR2 FYEKMQ (reference sequence). The length of the CDR3 is 15 residues. Single viable CD3+CD4+CD8-CD45RO+ cells were sorted as the memory CD4+ T cells. Assay: immunoSEQ multiplex PCR; the TCRdb copy retains only in-frame clones and omits some. The sample contains more than 45,000 clones, about three quarters of which appear only once. The chain has TRBV13 and TRBJ1-1; 7 nucleotides match TRBD1. The TCR was taken from an adult in good health and CMV-seronegative. Sequences were obtained from memory CD4+ T cells from blood. The CDR3 region has the DNA TGTGCCAGCAGCAAGGGATTACAGGGGTTGACTGAAGCTTTCTTT. Translation gives CASSKGLQGLTEAFF.